Following are 5 T cell receptor beta chains from one sample sequenced in a study of shared T cell receptors in the human thymus. Here immunoSEQ multiplex PCR was the method, and the copy in TCRdb shows in-frame clones only, minus some. The profile shows 550,000 to 800,000 clones, around 85% of them singletons. This same sample was also part of a study on human thymus T cells.

What was sequenced was thymocytes. The receptors were sampled from a girl less than two years old with a congenital heart defect.

V gene TRBV6-4 combines with J gene TRBJ1-1, with D uncertain. CDR3 length: 12 amino acids. V was shortened by 5 bases and J by 1 base, with 5 bases between the two germline ends. Per germline, CDR1 MRHNA and CDR2 SNTAGT. The DNA of the CDR3 is TGTGCCAGCAGTCTCCCGAACACTGAAGCTTTCTTT. Its protein is CASSLPNTEAFF.

This chain joins TRBV10-3 and TRBJ2-7; D gene unclear. Germline V gene lookup returns CDR1 ENHRY and CDR2 SYGVKD. Trimming shortened V by 0 bases and J by 3 bases, and 12 bases separated the two germline ends. The CDR3 runs to 15 residues. The CDR3 spells CAISESKMAVYEQYF. The CDR3 DNA sequence: TGTGCCATCAGTGAGTCGAAAATGGCAGTCTACGAGCAGTACTTC.

The CDR3 DNA follows: TGTGCCAGCAGCCAATATAGACAGCTTACGAACACTGAAGCTTTCTTT. Translating gives CASSQYRQLTNTEAFF. This chain connects TRBV4-2 to TRBJ1-1, with D maybe TRBD1 (5 bases). With 2 bases removed from V and 1 base from J, the gap between germline ends came to 14 bases. Germline assignment: CDR1 LGHNA and CDR2 YNFKEQ. CDR3 length: 16 residues.

The genes are TRBV28 and TRBJ2-1; D not resolved. The CDR3 totals 14 residues. V lost 4 bases to trimming and J lost 8 bases, with 15 bases between them. The germline CDR1 and CDR2 sequences are MDHEN and SYDVKM. The CDR3 region has the DNA TGTGCCAGCAGTTACCCCGACCCGGGTGATGAGCAGTTCTTC. Its translation: CASSYPDPGDEQFF.

This clone appeared a single time. The chain joins TRBV25-1 to TRBJ2-1; possibly TRBD2 for D (5 bases). V lost 2 bases, J lost 4 bases, and 6 bases lay in between. CDR3 length: 13 residues. Germline V lookup: CDR1 MGHDK, CDR2 SYGVNS. CDR3: CASSEGRYNEQFF. CDR3 sequence (DNA): TGTGCCAGCAGTGAAGGGAGATACAATGAGCAGTTCTTC.